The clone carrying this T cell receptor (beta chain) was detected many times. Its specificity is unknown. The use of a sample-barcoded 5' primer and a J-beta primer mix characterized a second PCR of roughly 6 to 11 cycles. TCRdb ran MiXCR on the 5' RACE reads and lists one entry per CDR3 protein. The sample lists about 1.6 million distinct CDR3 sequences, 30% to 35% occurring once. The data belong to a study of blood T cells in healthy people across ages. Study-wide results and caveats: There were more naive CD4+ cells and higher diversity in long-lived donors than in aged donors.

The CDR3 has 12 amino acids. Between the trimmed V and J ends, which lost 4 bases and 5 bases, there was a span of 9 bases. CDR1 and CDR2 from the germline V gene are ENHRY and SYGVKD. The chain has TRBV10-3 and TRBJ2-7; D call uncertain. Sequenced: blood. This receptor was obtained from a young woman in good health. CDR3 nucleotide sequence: TGTGCCATCAGTGGTCAGGTCCACGAGCAGTACTTC. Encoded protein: CAISGQVHEQYF.